This entry lists 18 T cell receptor beta chains sequenced from one sample in a study of blood T cell repertoires in COVID-19. Using immunoSEQ multiplex PCR, the repertoire was profiled, and TCRdb retains in-frame clones only, with some absent. There are around 68,000 clones in the sample; roughly 88% occur only once, and 1.6% lies in the top ten. What was sequenced was peripheral blood. These receptors originate from a human donor in a cohort sampled during active COVID-19.

This chain links TRBV12-3 or TRBV12-4 with TRBJ2-5; 7 bases fit TRBD2. The CDR3 length is 12 residues. With V trimmed by 4 bases and J by 4 bases, 0 bases remained unmatched. The CDR3, as DNA: TGTGCCAGCAGTTCGGGGGGAGAGACCCAGTACTTC. Translation gives CASSSGGETQYF.

V gene TRBV6-6 combines with J gene TRBJ1-2; D perhaps matches TRBD1 (6 bases). This CDR3 spans 14 amino acids. V was cut by 4 bases and J by 4 bases, with 13 bases left in between. Germline V gene lookup returns CDR1 MNHNY and CDR2 SVGAGI (reference sequence). The CDR3 spells CASSWGQGGYGYTF. In DNA, the CDR3 is TGTGCCAGCAGTTGGGGGCAGGGCGGCTATGGCTACACCTTC.

The V gene is TRBV3-1 (or the pseudogene TRBV3-2), the J gene TRBJ2-5; D might be TRBD2 (5 bases). Trimming left V 0 bases short and J 2 bases short, with 10 bases between. The CDR3 covers 15 residues. Germline lookup yields CDR1 LGHDT and CDR2 YNNKEL (reference sequence). In nucleotides, the CDR3 is TGTGCCAGCAGCCAAGATATGGGCGGGCAAGAGACCCAGTACTTC. Amino acid sequence: CASSQDMGGQETQYF.

The chain is built from TRBV28 and TRBJ1-6; possible D gene TRBD1, 5 bases. V lost 8 bases and J 6 bases, leaving 14 bases between the germline ends. The CDR3 contains 14 residues. The germline CDR1 and CDR2 sequences are MDHEN and SYDVKM. The chain's CDR3 is CASSMGGGNSPLHF. The CDR3 coding sequence is TGTGCCAGCTCAATGGGGGGGGGTAATTCACCCCTCCACTTT. Supplemented by reference TRBV28 and TRBJ1-6, the full variable domain reads DVKVTQSSRYLVKRTGEKVFLECVQDMDHENMFWYRQDPGLGLRLIYFSYDVKMKEKGDIPEGYSVSREKKERFSLILESASTNQTSMYLCASSMGGGNSPLHFGNGTRLTVT.

The chain couples TRBV12-1 to TRBJ2-7; whether TRBD2, the table's D call, matches the DNA was not checked. TRBV12-1 has pseudogene status. The CDR3 runs to 13 residues. The CDR3 nucleotides are TGTGCCAGCAGCTTTGCCGGTTCCTACGAGCAGTACTTC. Translated: CASSFAGSYEQYF.

The rearrangement joins TRBV5-4 to TRBJ1-3; 7 bases line up with TRBD1. The V gene's germline CDR1 is SGHNT and CDR2 YYREEE (reference sequence). V dropped 4 bases and J dropped 8; count of bases not matched to a gene: 9. This CDR3 spans 14 amino acids. This chain's CDR3 is CASSKGQVDDTIYF. CDR3 nucleotides: TGTGCCAGCAGCAAAGGACAGGTGGATGACACCATATATTTT.

The chain combines TRBV19 with TRBJ2-1, with TRBD1 matching 10 bases. This CDR3 is 16 amino acids long. CDR1 and CDR2 (germline): LNHDA, SQIVND (reference sequence). Trimming took 3 bases from V and 6 from J; bases not matched to a gene: 8. As DNA, the CDR3 is TGTGCCAGTAGTATCTTCGCTTGGACAGGGGGCAATGAGCAGTTCTTC. This codes for CASSIFAWTGGNEQFF.

J is TRBJ2-7 and V is TRBV15; 9 bases line up with TRBD1. The junction had 7 bases not matched to a gene; V was cut back by 9 bases and J by 4 bases. The CDR3 has 13 residues. CDR1 is LNHNV, CDR2 YYDKDF, per germline (reference sequence). The DNA for the CDR3 is TGTGCCACGGGACAGGGCAAAAAGTACGAGCAGTACTTC. Its translation is CATGQGKKYEQYF.

The genes are TRBV7-9 and TRBJ1-4; D remains unclear. The germline CDR1 and CDR2 sequences are SEHNR and FQNEAQ (reference sequence). This CDR3 contains 16 residues. The germline V and J ends were trimmed by 5 bases and 2 bases, with 15 bases remaining between them. CDR3 region: CASSPTRGLTNEKLFF. CDR3 nucleotide sequence: TGTGCCAGCAGCCCCACTCGTGGGCTTACTAATGAAAAACTGTTTTTT.

The chain uses TRBV19 and TRBJ2-7, with 12 bases fitting TRBD1. Germline CDR1 LNHDA, CDR2 SQIVND (reference sequence). This CDR3 is 14 amino acids long. V trimming: 8 bases; J trimming: 7 bases; junction bases outside the gene matches: 9. The CDR3 sequence: CASQWGQGAEEQYF. The CDR3 coding sequence is TGTGCCAGTCAGTGGGGACAGGGGGCCGAAGAGCAGTACTTC.

This sequence joins TRBV7-8 and TRBJ2-7, with 7 bases matching TRBD2. In germline, CDR1 is SGHVS, CDR2 FQNEAQ. The CDR3 loop spans 16 amino acids. Germline trimming cut 2 bases from V and 4 bases from J; bases unmatched to any gene: 11. The CDR3: CASSLFPQRERYEQYF. The CDR3 DNA reads as TGTGCCAGCAGCTTATTCCCCCAGCGGGAAAGATACGAGCAGTACTTC.

The genes are TRBV6-5 and TRBJ1-5; D gene unclear. The germline V gene encodes CDR1 MNHEY and CDR2 SVGAGI. With 6 bases removed from V and 4 bases from J, the gap between germline ends came to 16 bases. The CDR3 loop spans 15 amino acids. CDR3 sequence (DNA): TGTGCCAGCAGCAAGCCCACTGATCGGAATCAGCCCCAGCATTTT. It encodes CASSKPTDRNQPQHF.

This chain joins TRBV19 and TRBJ2-7; 7 nucleotides align to TRBD2. Trimming took 1 base from V and 3 from J; bases not matched to a gene: 6. The CDR3 is made up of 15 amino acids. Germline CDR1 reads LNHDA; CDR2 reads SQIVND (reference sequence). CDR3 nucleotide sequence: TGTGCCAGTAGTATAGCGGCGGGAGCAATCTACGAGCAGTACTTC. It specifies CASSIAAGAIYEQYF.

The V and J genes are TRBV25-1 and TRBJ2-7; a possible D gene is TRBD1 (6 bases). The CDR3 runs 15 residues. Per the germline V gene, CDR1 is MGHDK and CDR2 is SYGVNS. Trimming shortened V by 5 bases and J by 5 bases, and 19 bases separated the two germline ends. Here the CDR3 reads CASSPQRQGRDEQYF. In nucleotides, the CDR3 is TGTGCCAGCAGTCCACAGCGGCAGGGGCGCGACGAGCAGTACTTC.

This chain joins TRBV7-9 and TRBJ2-5, with 14 bases lining up with TRBD2. The CDR3 consists of 15 residues. The germline gives CDR1 SEHNR, CDR2 FQNEAQ (reference sequence). The V gene end was trimmed by 6 bases and the J gene end by 5 bases; junction bases not matched to a gene: 5. CDR3 in amino acids: CASSPGLAGGETQYF. The CDR3 DNA is TGTGCCAGCAGTCCTGGACTAGCGGGAGGCGAGACCCAGTACTTC.

The chain carries TRBV12-3 or TRBV12-4 and TRBJ2-7, with 7 bases fitting TRBD1. Trimming removed 6 bases from V and 12 bases from J; junction bases left unmatched: 11. The CDR3 totals 12 residues. CDR3 nucleotide sequence: TGTGCCAGCAGCCTAGACAGGGACCAGCTGTACTTC. It codes for CASSLDRDQLYF.

This clone was observed a single time. This chain joins TRBV15 and TRBJ2-6, with D maybe TRBD1 (6 bases). Germline V gene sequence: CDR1 LNHNV, CDR2 YYDKDF (reference sequence). This CDR3 has 18 amino acids. With 0 bases removed from V and 0 bases from J, the gap between germline ends came to 12 bases. The CDR3: CATSRDGGQLSGANVLTF. In nucleotides, the CDR3 is TGTGCCACCAGCAGAGATGGTGGACAGCTCTCTGGGGCCAACGTCCTGACTTTC.

The CDR3 nucleotides are TGTGCCAGCAGCTTAGCGCGGGGAGTCGGCGGGAGGGCCCATGAGCAGTTCTTC. This sequence encodes CASSLARGVGGRAHEQFF. The rearrangement joins TRBV7-2 to TRBJ2-1; TRBD2 matches at 9 bases. This CDR3 is 18 amino acids long. Germline values: CDR1 SGHTA, CDR2 FQGNSA. V trimming: 0 bases; J trimming: 8 bases; junction bases outside the gene matches: 14.